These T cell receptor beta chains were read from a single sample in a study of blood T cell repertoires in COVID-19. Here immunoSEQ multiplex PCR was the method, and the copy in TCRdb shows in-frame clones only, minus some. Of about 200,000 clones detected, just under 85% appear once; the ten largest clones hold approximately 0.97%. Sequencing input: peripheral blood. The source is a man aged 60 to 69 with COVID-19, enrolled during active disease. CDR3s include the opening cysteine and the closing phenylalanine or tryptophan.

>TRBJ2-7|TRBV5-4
CASTKGTGPYEQYF
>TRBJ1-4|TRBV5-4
CASSPGTGSGDEKLFF
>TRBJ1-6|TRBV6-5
CASSWEEGANSPLHF
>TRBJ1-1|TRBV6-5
CASSGQGNTEAFF
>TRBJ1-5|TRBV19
CASRGQFNSNQPQHF
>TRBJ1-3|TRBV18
CASSPRGGAGNTIYF
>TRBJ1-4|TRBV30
CAWGVTGFGEKLFF
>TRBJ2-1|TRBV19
CASSIRSGFRNEQFF
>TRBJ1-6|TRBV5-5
CASSLQAYNSPLHF
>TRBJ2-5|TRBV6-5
CASTEQTSGETQYF
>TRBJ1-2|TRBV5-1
CASSLARQGDGYTF
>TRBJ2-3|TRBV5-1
CASSLTRVTDTQYF